Here is one T cell receptor beta chain with its context. Data came from immunoSEQ multiplex PCR; TCRdb stores just in-frame clones and leaves some out. The data hold approximately 300,000 clones, with over 85% observed a single time. The record originates from a study of blood T cell repertoires in COVID-19. This CDR3 region has 15 residues. CDR1 is LNHDA and CDR2 is SQIVND in the germline V gene (reference sequence). V lost 3 bases and J lost 4, with 15 bases in between. Participant reports of clinical history set cohort assignment. The genes are TRBV19 and TRBJ1-1; unclear D gene. Sequencing was carried out using PBMCs or T cells enriched from blood (not recorded which). This receptor was obtained from a man aged 60 to 75 who had recovered from COVID-19. The CDR3 bases are TGTGCCAGTAGTATTGACGTCTGGCGGGCCACTGAAGCTTTCTTT. This sequence encodes CASSIDVWRATEAFF.